This is a list of T cell receptor beta chains from one sample in a study of T cells in Graves' hyperthyroidism and ophthalmopathy. TCRdb reprocessed the multiplex PCR reads with MiXCR, giving one entry per CDR3 protein. Of 300,000 or so distinct CDR3 sequences listed, over 15% are singletons. Sequenced material: blood. The source of these receptors is a man younger than 40 with Graves' hyperthyroidism. Both conserved end residues are part of each CDR3. The order of the fields is clone size, D gene, J gene, V gene, CDR3 DNA, CDR3 protein. D genes are given only for firm matches. A clone size is listed for some rows: how often the clone was seen (once, few, many), or a class if it is expanded.

many NA TRBJ2-3 TRBV28 TGTGCCAGCCCCCCCCCCAGGGACCGCGGGTGGGATACGCAGTATTTT CASPPPRDRGWDTQYF
NA NA TRBJ2-1 TRBV5-1 TGCGCCAGCAGCTTCACAGATGAGCAGTTCTTC CASSFTDEQFF
many NA TRBJ2-7 TRBV27 TGTGCCAGCAGTTTCCGGGGGACCTACGAGCAGTACTTC CASSFRGTYEQYF
NA TRBD1 TRBJ2-5 TRBV5-1 TGCGCCAGCAGAGGATCCCCGGACAGGGGGTACGAGACCCAGTACTTC CASRGSPDRGYETQYF
many NA TRBJ2-7 TRBV30 TGTGCCTGGAGTGTACGGAACAGAAAGCAGTACTTC CAWSVRNRKQYF
NA NA TRBJ2-5 TRBV19 TGTGCCAACCCGGTTAGGGTCAGCCAAGAGACCCAGTACTTC CANPVRVSQETQYF
many TRBD1 TRBJ2-1 TRBV18 TGTGCCAGCTCACCACGGTCGCTAGCAGGGGGCAATGAGCAGTTCTTC CASSPRSLAGGNEQFF
NA NA TRBJ2-2 TRBV6-1 TGTGCCAGCAGTTCGTACCCAGGAGGGATCGCCGGGGAGCTGTTTTTT CASSSYPGGIAGELFF
many NA TRBJ2-1 TRBV20-1 TGCAGTGCTACTGGAACCAATGAGCAGTTCTTC CSATGTNEQFF
NA TRBD2 TRBJ2-3 TRBV5-1 TGCGCCAGCAGCCCCTCTAGCGGGAGTGATACGCAGTATTTT CASSPSSGSDTQYF
few NA TRBJ1-4 TRBV6-6 TGTGCCAGCAGTTACCTGTGGGGTGGTAATGAAAAACTGTTTTTT CASSYLWGGNEKLFF
many NA TRBJ2-1 TRBV5-1 TGCGCCAGCAGCTTGGGAGGTGCAGGGAACAATGAGCAGTTCTTC CASSLGGAGNNEQFF
many TRBD1 TRBJ2-1 TRBV28 TGTGCCAGCAGTCTGGGACAGGGACTCTACAATGAGCAGTTCTTC CASSLGQGLYNEQFF
many NA TRBJ1-2 TRBV30 TGTGCCTGGAGCCCTCTCTCCACGGGGGGCGGCTACACCTTC CAWSPLSTGGGYTF
many NA TRBJ2-3 TRBV10-1 TGCGCCAGCAGTGAAACAGCCCCGGATACGCAGTATTTT CASSETAPDTQYF
few TRBD1 TRBJ2-2 TRBV24-1 TGTGCCACCGGACAGGAGAACACCGGGGAGCTGTTTTTT CATGQENTGELFF
many TRBD2 TRBJ2-7 TRBV6-1 TGTGCCAGCAGCCCACCCCTCCGACTAGCGGGGTACGAGCAGTACTTC CASSPPLRLAGYEQYF
NA NA TRBJ1-2 TRBV20-1 TGCAGTGCTAGAATCCAGTTTCTAGGTGGCTACACCTTC CSARIQFLGGYTF
NA NA TRBJ2-7 TRBV5-6 TGTGCCAGCAGCTTGCCCCAGCGGGTGGCCTACGAGCAGTACTTC CASSLPQRVAYEQYF
many TRBD2 TRBJ2-2 TRBV9 TGTGCCAGCAGCGAAGAGGTGGGACTAGCGGGTCACACCGGGGAGCTGTTTTTT CASSEEVGLAGHTGELFF
few TRBD2 TRBJ2-1 TRBV6-1 TGTGCCACCTCCCCCACGGGACTAGCGGGAGGGGGCTCCTACAATGAGCAGTTCTTC CATSPTGLAGGGSYNEQFF
NA NA TRBJ2-3 TRBV6-1 TGTGCCAGCAGCGAGTTAGTACGGGCAGATACGCAGTATTTT CASSELVRADTQYF
many NA TRBJ2-7 TRBV18 TGTGCCAGCTCGCCCGTGGCCAGGGGAAGTCACGAGCAGTACTTC CASSPVARGSHEQYF
many NA TRBJ1-1 TRBV2 TGTGCCAGCACCTGGACAGCTAACACTGAAGCTTTCTTT CASTWTANTEAFF
many TRBD1 TRBJ2-1 TRBV5-1 TGCGCCAGCAGCTTGTTTGGACAGGGGGACAATGAGCAGTTCTTC CASSLFGQGDNEQFF
many NA TRBJ2-5 TRBV5-5 TGTGCCAGCAGCTTCGGGTCCCAAGAGACCCAGTACTTC CASSFGSQETQYF
few TRBD2 TRBJ2-5 TRBV20-1 TGCAGTGCCATTAGCGGGATTTCCCCCCAAGAGACCCAGTACTTC CSAISGISPQETQYF
NA NA TRBJ1-2 TRBV24-1 TGTGCCACCAGTGATTCGACGGGACTCTATGGCTACACCTTC CATSDSTGLYGYTF
many NA TRBJ2-7 TRBV20-1 TGCAGTGCTGGCGGCCTCTACGAGCAGTACTTC CSAGGLYEQYF
few NA TRBJ2-7 TRBV9 TGTGCCAGCAGCGTAACCCGGGACCTCTACGAGCAGTACTTC CASSVTRDLYEQYF
few NA TRBJ2-7 TRBV9 TGTGCCAGCAGCGTAGGGGACGGCACCTACGAGCAGTACTTC CASSVGDGTYEQYF